The 26 T cell receptor beta chains below come from one sample, sequenced in a study of PD-1 blockade in classical Hodgkin lymphoma. Some clones are missing from TCRdb's copy, which holds only in-frame ones; the method was immunoSEQ multiplex PCR. Among more than 30,000 clones, approximately 85% were seen once, and the ten largest hold around 30%. All patients experienced relapse after autologous stem cell transplantation, and brentuximab vedotin exposure was variable. The sequencing here drew on peripheral blood mononuclear cells (PBMCs), taken at baseline. These receptors all come from a human donor with classical Hodgkin lymphoma.

As for this clone: Other nucleotide sequences from this sample produce the same CDR3. The chain carries TRBV5-1 and TRBJ1-4, with 9 bases aligning to TRBD1. The length of the CDR3 is 14 residues. V dropped 4 bases and J dropped 4; count of bases not matched to a gene: 2. The germline V gene has CDR1 SGHRS and CDR2 YFSETQ. In nucleotides, the CDR3 is TGCGCCAGCAGCAGGACAGGGGTTAATGAAAAACTGTTTTTT. Translated, it gives CASSRTGVNEKLFF.

CDR3 coding DNA: TGTGCCAGCAGTGACTTCCCAGATACGCAGTATTTT. Amino acids: CASSDFPDTQYF. The rearrangement joins TRBV6-5 to TRBJ2-3, with no clear D. The CDR3 extends over 12 amino acids. V shed 5 bases and J shed 4 bases, with 7 bases lying between them. CDR1 and CDR2 (germline): MNHEY, SVGAGI.

The count of this clone is one. The V call is TRBV2, the J call TRBJ1-5, with D maybe TRBD1 (5 bases). The CDR3 has 15 residues. V lost 7 bases and J lost 1, with 14 bases in between. The germline CDR1 and CDR2 sequences are SNHLY and FYNNEI. Written as DNA, the CDR3 is TGTGCCAGCATCCGGGACCTGGGGAGCAATCAGCCCCAGCATTTT. Encoded protein: CASIRDLGSNQPQHF.

Of note for this clone: This could be a read error, since a much larger clone is one nucleotide away. This rearrangement joins TRBV5-1 to TRBJ2-7; D possibly uses TRBD1 or TRBD2 (5 bases each). V was pared by 4 bases and J by 5 bases, with 19 bases between. Germline V gene data show CDR1 as SGHRS and CDR2 as YFSETQ. The CDR3 runs to 15 residues. Written as DNA, the CDR3 is TGCGCCAGCAGCCTAGAGGGGCGGATTACCCACGAGCAGTACTTC. Protein sequence: CASSLEGRITHEQYF. Full variable domain (remainder filled in from reference TRBV5-1 and TRBJ2-7): KAGVTQTPRYLIKTRGQQVTLSCSPISGHRSVSWYQQTPGQGLQFLFEYFSETQRNKGNFPGRFSGRQFSNSRSEMNVSTLELGDSALYLCASSLEGRITHEQYFGPGTRLTVT.

The chain is built from TRBV19 and TRBJ2-6; D remains ambiguous. V was shortened by 7 bases and J by 2 bases, with 15 bases between the two germline ends. Germline CDR1 is LNHDA and CDR2 is SQIVND (reference sequence). This CDR3 has 16 residues. The CDR3 DNA reads as TGTGCCAGTAATAATGATCGTTTACCTGGGGCCAACGTCCTGACTTTC. Its translation: CASNNDRLPGANVLTF.

The chain carries TRBV11-2 and TRBJ1-2; perhaps TRBD1 as D (6 bases). CDR3 length: 16 amino acids. V shed 2 bases and J shed 4 bases, with 17 bases lying between them. The germline V gene encodes CDR1 SGHAT and CDR2 FQNNGV. CDR3 coding DNA: TGTGCCAGCAGCTTATTCGGACAGACCCCTTCCTATGGCTACACCTTC. This encodes CASSLFGQTPSYGYTF.

The chain joins TRBV19 to TRBJ1-4; TRBD1 might be the D (5 bases). Looked up from germline, CDR1 is LNHDA and CDR2 is SQIVND (reference sequence). V lost 5 bases and J 6 bases, leaving 19 bases between the germline ends. This CDR3 comprises 16 residues. The CDR3 spells CASSAINRMGYEKLFF. The DNA of the CDR3 is TGTGCCAGTAGTGCAATTAACAGGATGGGGTATGAAAAACTGTTTTTT.

The V call is TRBV10-3, the J call TRBJ2-3; 12 bases align to TRBD2. Trimming at V came to 8 bases and at J to 3 bases, leaving 3 bases not matched to a gene. Germline lookup yields CDR1 ENHRY and CDR2 SYGVKD. The CDR3 spans 14 residues. The CDR3 is CAIASGGGTDTQYF. DNA of the CDR3: TGTGCCATCGCTAGCGGGGGGGGAACAGATACGCAGTATTTT.

The chain carries TRBV4-1 and TRBJ2-7; TRBD2 aligns across 7 bases. The CDR3 is 16 amino acids. Germline CDR1 and CDR2: MGHRA and YSYEKL. J gave up 5 bases and V 1 base, and 11 bases lay outside the gene matches. The CDR3 DNA reads as TGCGCCAGCAGCCAAGGCTCCAGACTAGCTTTCGACGAGCAGTACTTC. It codes for CASSQGSRLAFDEQYF.

The gene calls are TRBV19 and TRBJ2-7, with 11 positions matching TRBD2. Losses at the gene ends were 5 bases for V and 4 bases for J; bases not matched to a gene: 7. Germline assignment: CDR1 LNHDA and CDR2 SQIVND (reference sequence). The CDR3 length is 15 residues. CDR3 region: CASSETSGGVYEQYF. The CDR3, as DNA: TGTGCCAGTAGTGAAACTAGCGGGGGCGTGTACGAGCAGTACTTC.

This clone was seen once. This chain links TRBV5-6 with TRBJ2-1; no clear D. CDR1 is SGHDT, CDR2 YYEEEE, per germline. V was pared by 0 bases and J by 0 bases, with 10 bases between. The CDR3 length is 16 residues. CDR3 DNA sequence: TGTGCCAGCAGCTTGGACCGCGGTTCCTCCTACAATGAGCAGTTCTTC. It is translated as CASSLDRGSSYNEQFF. Together with reference TRBV5-6 and TRBJ2-1, the CDR3 gives the full variable domain: DAGVTQSPTHLIKTRGQQVTLRCSPKSGHDTVSWYQQALGQGPQFIFQYYEEEERQRGNFPDRFSGHQFPNYSSELNVNALLLGDSALYLCASSLDRGSSYNEQFFGPGTRLTVL.

CDR3 sequence: CASSYSKFLSTDTQYF. CDR3 bases: TGTGCCAGCAGTTACTCGAAGTTTCTCAGCACAGATACGCAGTATTTT. This rearrangement joins TRBV6-5 to TRBJ2-3; D is uncertain. The CDR3 extends over 16 amino acids. Germline lookup yields CDR1 MNHEY and CDR2 SVGAGI. V was clipped by 0 bases and J by 0 bases, with 10 bases between them.

The table lists this clone with a count of one. The rearrangement uses TRBV4-3 and TRBJ1-6; D possibly corresponds to TRBD1 (6 bases). Looked up from germline, CDR1 is LGHNA and CDR2 is YSLEER. The CDR3 sequence is 17 residues long. V was trimmed by 1 base and J by 2 bases, leaving 12 bases between them. This chain's CDR3 is CASSQGSAGAYNSPLHF. CDR3 nucleotides: TGCGCCAGCAGCCAAGGGTCCGCAGGGGCCTATAATTCACCCCTCCACTTT.

V and J are TRBV7-2 and TRBJ2-5; 11 nucleotides agree with TRBD1. CDR3 length equals 16 residues. The V and J ends lost 3 bases and 5 bases, in that order; junction bases with no gene match: 8. CDR1 is SGHTA, CDR2 FQGNSA, per germline. In nucleotides, the CDR3 is TGTGCCAGCAGCTTCGTAGGGACAGGGGGTCGGGAGACCCAGTACTTC. This translates into CASSFVGTGGRETQYF.

The chain carries TRBV10-3 and TRBJ2-7; TRBD1 agrees at 7 bases. From germline, CDR1 is ENHRY and CDR2 SYGVKD. The V and J ends lost 4 bases and 6 bases, in that order; junction bases with no gene match: 9. The CDR3 contains 14 residues. The CDR3 sequence is CAISGFEGAGEQYF. In DNA, the CDR3 is TGTGCCATCAGTGGGTTCGAGGGGGCAGGCGAGCAGTACTTC.

V gene TRBV7-2 combines with J gene TRBJ2-5, with D perhaps matching TRBD1 (6 bases). CDR1 SGHTA and CDR2 FQGNSA come from the germline V gene. This CDR3 is 15 amino acids long. V lost 3 bases and J 2 bases, leaving 13 bases between the germline ends. CDR3 DNA: TGTGCCAGCAGCTTTCAACAGGGTCGTCAAGAGACCCAGTACTTC. The encoded protein is CASSFQQGRQETQYF.

The chain recombines TRBV7-2 with TRBJ2-1; TRBD2 matches at 13 bases. Germline V gene data show CDR1 as SGHTA and CDR2 as FQGNSA. CDR3 length: 15 residues. J lost 6 bases, V lost 5 bases, and 4 bases had no gene match. The CDR3 is CASSERTSGGNEQFF. CDR3 sequence (DNA): TGTGCCAGCAGCGAGCGGACTAGCGGGGGCAATGAGCAGTTCTTC.

This clone appeared a single time. The V and J genes are TRBV7-2 and TRBJ1-2; D is possibly TRBD1 (6 bases). The CDR3 has 13 residues. The germline V gene has CDR1 SGHTA and CDR2 FQGNSA. V was cut by 3 bases and J by 5 bases, with 10 bases left in between. CDR3 sequence (DNA): TGTGCCAGCAGCTTCTCGGGGGCATATGGCTACACCTTC. Its protein product is CASSFSGAYGYTF.

The chain links TRBV5-8 to TRBJ1-2; 7 positions agree with TRBD1. The CDR3 has 15 amino acids. CDR1 and CDR2 (germline): SGHTS, YDEGEE. With V trimmed by 0 bases and J by 8 bases, 10 bases remained unmatched. The CDR3 bases are TGTGCCAGCAGCTTGGCCCGACAGGGTATTTGGGGCTACACCTTC. Residues: CASSLARQGIWGYTF.

This clone was seen more than once but under ten times. J is TRBJ1-2 and V is TRBV28, with D possibly TRBD1 on 5 matching bases. Germline V gene data show CDR1 as MDHEN and CDR2 as SYDVKM. Trimming removed 11 bases at V and 7 bases at J, with 17 bases between. The CDR3 has 12 amino acids. This CDR3 reads CASGRPGAGYTF. The DNA for the CDR3 is TGTGCCTCGGGACGCCCCGGGGCTGGCTACACCTTC.

The chain is built from TRBV6-5 and TRBJ1-1; possible D gene TRBD1, 6 bases. Per the germline V gene, CDR1 is MNHEY and CDR2 is SVGAGI. This CDR3 contains 13 residues. V shed 6 bases and J shed 1 base, with 9 bases lying between them. The CDR3 DNA reads TGTGCCAGCAGGGTACAGGGGAACACTGAAGCTTTCTTT. It encodes CASRVQGNTEAFF.

This chain connects TRBV19 to TRBJ1-1; the D is unclear. V was clipped by 3 bases and J by 0 bases, with 5 bases between them. Germline V gives CDR1 LNHDA, CDR2 SQIVND (reference sequence). This CDR3 has 13 amino acids. CDR3 nucleotides: TGTGCCAGTAGTATTTCTCTGAACACTGAAGCTTTCTTT. The encoded protein is CASSISLNTEAFF.

The chain uses TRBV5-4 and TRBJ2-7; 7 nucleotides align to TRBD1. CDR3 length equals 14 residues. Per the germline V gene, CDR1 is SGHNT and CDR2 is YYREEE (reference sequence). The V and J ends lost 3 bases and 2 bases, in that order; junction bases with no gene match: 5. DNA for the CDR3: TGTGCCAGCAGCTACCGGGACAGAGCCTACGAGCAGTACTTC. It codes for CASSYRDRAYEQYF.

The chain is built from TRBV4-3 and TRBJ1-3; D not certain. Between the trimmed V and J ends, which lost 3 bases and 9 bases, there was a span of 12 bases. Per the germline V gene, CDR1 is LGHNA and CDR2 is YSLEER. The CDR3 contains 13 residues. The chain's CDR3 is CASSQQPGVTIYF. The CDR3 DNA is TGCGCCAGCAGCCAGCAACCCGGGGTCACCATATATTTT.

The V gene is TRBV11-3, the J gene TRBJ1-1; D remains ambiguous. CDR3 length equals 13 residues. Germline values: CDR1 SGHNT, CDR2 YENEEA. The germline V and J ends were trimmed by 4 bases and 2 bases, with 8 bases remaining between them. The CDR3 nucleotides are TGTGCCAGCAGCTCGCATAGTAACACTGAAGCTTTCTTT. Protein sequence: CASSSHSNTEAFF.

The chain employs TRBV6-7 and TRBJ1-3, with TRBD1 matching over 8 bases. TRBV6-7 is an open reading frame whose function is uncertain. The CDR3 contains 17 residues. Losses at the gene ends were 2 bases for V and 3 bases for J; bases not matched to a gene: 9. The CDR3 nucleotides are TGTGCCAGCAGTTACCCGATGACAGGGGCAGATGGAAACACCATATATTTT. Protein: CASSYPMTGADGNTIYF.